The 21 T cell receptor beta chains below all came from one sample that was sequenced in a study of blood T cell repertoires in COVID-19. Sequenced by immunoSEQ multiplex PCR; TCRdb stores in-frame clones only, minus some. The repertoire holds approximately 190,000 clones, with 84% as singletons. The material sequenced was PBMCs or T cells enriched from blood (not recorded which). The receptors were gathered from a woman aged 25 to 39 who had been exposed to COVID-19.

The J gene is TRBJ1-2, the V gene TRBV7-9; D call uncertain. V was trimmed by 5 bases and J by 11 bases, leaving 24 bases between them. Germline values: CDR1 SEHNR, CDR2 FQNEAQ (reference sequence). There are 15 residues in the CDR3. CDR3 residues: CASSPSGVRSEPYTF. DNA for the CDR3: TGTGCCAGCAGCCCGTCTGGAGTCCGGAGCGAACCTTACACCTTC.

The chain joins TRBV11-1 to TRBJ1-1, with 9 bases aligning to TRBD1. Trimming removed 0 bases from V and 10 bases from J; junction bases left unmatched: 3. The CDR3 extends over 13 amino acids. Germline assignment: CDR1 SGHAT and CDR2 FQDESV (reference sequence). In DNA, the CDR3 is TGTGCCAGCAGCTTAGCGGACAGGGGAGTAGCTTTCTTT. Protein product: CASSLADRGVAFF. The variable domain in full, with the rest retrieved from reference TRBV11-1 and TRBJ1-1, is EAEVAQSPRYKITEKSQAVAFWCDPISGHATLYWYRQILGQGPELLVQFQDESVVDDSQLPKDRFSAERLKGVDSTLKIQPAELGDSAMYLCASSLADRGVAFFGQGTRLTVV.

This clone turned up a few times. This chain uses TRBV3-1 (or the pseudogene TRBV3-2) with TRBJ1-2, with a possible D match to TRBD1 (5 bases). In germline, CDR1 is LGHDT, CDR2 YNNKEL (reference sequence). The CDR3 contains 15 residues. Trimming cost V 3 bases and J 2 bases, with 13 bases left between them. The CDR3, as DNA: TGTGCCAGCAGCCATTTCGGGGCGGGAAACTATGGCTACACCTTC. Translation gives CASSHFGAGNYGYTF.

This chain links TRBV4-1 with TRBJ1-6; 9 nucleotides align to TRBD1. The ends lost 2 bases at V and 5 bases at J; junction bases unmatched: 4. Germline V gives CDR1 MGHRA, CDR2 YSYEKL. This CDR3 contains 16 residues. Here the CDR3 reads CASSQPGTGNNSPLHF. The CDR3 DNA reads TGCGCCAGCAGCCAACCAGGGACAGGGAATAATTCACCCCTCCACTTT.

The chain links TRBV2 to TRBJ2-7; 12 nucleotides match TRBD2. CDR1 SNHLY and CDR2 FYNNEI come from the germline V gene. This CDR3 contains 16 residues. The trim removed 8 bases at V and 0 bases at J, leaving 8 bases unmatched. CDR3 nucleotides: TGTGCCAGCGAAGGACTAGCGGGGACTAGCTCCTACGAGCAGTACTTC. Its protein product is CASEGLAGTSSYEQYF.

This sequence joins TRBV19 and TRBJ1-1; D may be TRBD1 (6 bases). Germline CDR1 LNHDA, CDR2 SQIVND (reference sequence). This CDR3 is 15 amino acids long. Trimming shortened V by 3 bases and J by 4 bases, and 15 bases separated the two germline ends. The CDR3 DNA follows: TGTGCCAGTAGTATTGGGGGGGCGCCGAGCACTGAAGCTTTCTTT. This gives the protein CASSIGGAPSTEAFF.

The chain links TRBV6-2 or TRBV6-3 to TRBJ2-5; 9 bases line up with TRBD2. Germline lookup yields CDR1 MNHEY and CDR2 SVGEGT. The CDR3 length is 15 residues. Trimming took 3 bases from V and 5 from J; bases not matched to a gene: 7. This CDR3 is CASSYSAGGAETQYF. DNA of the CDR3: TGTGCCAGCAGTTATTCGGCGGGGGGGGCGGAGACCCAGTACTTC.

DNA for the CDR3: TGTGCCAGCAGGTCCGGGACAGGGGATTACAATGAGCAGTTCTTC. Translated: CASRSGTGDYNEQFF. The rearrangement links TRBV5-4 to TRBJ2-1; TRBD1 aligns across 10 bases. CDR3 length: 15 residues. The germline gives CDR1 SGHNT, CDR2 YYREEE (reference sequence). V shed 5 bases, J shed 4 bases, and the junction held 6 bases outside the gene matches.

The J gene is TRBJ2-2, the V gene TRBV3-1 (or the pseudogene TRBV3-2); 9 bases are shared with TRBD2. This CDR3 region has 15 residues. Germline CDR1 and CDR2: LGHDT and YNNKEL (reference sequence). After removal of 7 bases from V and 3 bases from J, the junction contained 6 bases not matched to a gene. The CDR3 DNA sequence: TGTGCCAGCATCTTAGCGGGGGCAGACACCGGGGAGCTGTTTTTT. Translating it yields CASILAGADTGELFF.

This clone was recorded only once. The chain combines TRBV5-6 with TRBJ1-1; D is unclear. CDR3 length: 13 amino acids. Germline V gene lookup returns CDR1 SGHDT and CDR2 YYEEEE. V was shortened by 5 bases and J by 7 bases, with 15 bases between the two germline ends. The CDR3 DNA is TGTGCCAGCAGTGCTATCCGAGGAGGTGAAGCTTTCTTT. This sequence encodes CASSAIRGGEAFF. Using reference TRBV5-6 and TRBJ1-1 for the parts outside the CDR3, the full variable domain is DAGVTQSPTHLIKTRGQQVTLRCSPKSGHDTVSWYQQALGQGPQFIFQYYEEEERQRGNFPDRFSGHQFPNYSSELNVNALLLGDSALYLCASSAIRGGEAFFGQGTRLTVV.

This clone turned up a few times. The chain recombines TRBV9 with TRBJ1-4; D perhaps matches TRBD1 (6 bases). V was shortened by 0 bases and J by 4 bases, with 13 bases between the two germline ends. Germline lookup yields CDR1 SGDLS and CDR2 YYNGEE. The CDR3 loop spans 16 amino acids. CDR3 DNA sequence: TGTGCCAGCAGCGTAGATGGGGGGGCAGGTAATGAAAAACTGTTTTTT. It codes for CASSVDGGAGNEKLFF.

This clone was seen a handful of times. The V call is TRBV7-9, the J call TRBJ2-2; tentatively, D is TRBD2 (6 bases). The germline V and J ends were trimmed by 2 bases and 7 bases, with 11 bases remaining between them. The CDR3 has 14 residues. Germline V gives CDR1 SEHNR, CDR2 FQNEAQ (reference sequence). CDR3 loop: CASSLLASVGELFF. The CDR3 nucleotides read TGTGCCAGCAGCTTATTGGCTAGCGTCGGGGAGCTGTTTTTT.

The chain joins TRBV5-6 to TRBJ2-5; perhaps TRBD2 as D (5 bases). The CDR3 length is 15 residues. The V end was cut by 0 bases, the J end by 2 bases, with 11 bases between. Germline V lookup: CDR1 SGHDT, CDR2 YYEEEE. CDR3 amino acids: CASSLVVAIQETQYF. The CDR3 DNA sequence: TGTGCCAGCAGCTTGGTTGTAGCGATACAAGAGACCCAGTACTTC.

The rearrangement joins TRBV6-5 to TRBJ1-2; TRBD1 matches 8 bases. Germline trimming cut 0 bases from V and 2 bases from J; bases unmatched to any gene: 2. The CDR3 has 15 amino acids. Per the germline V gene, CDR1 is MNHEY and CDR2 is SVGAGI. CDR3 amino acids: CASSYSGQDNYGYTF. The CDR3 DNA reads as TGTGCCAGCAGTTACTCGGGACAGGACAACTATGGCTACACCTTC.

The CDR3 region is CASSKGFTVGYTF. The CDR3 DNA sequence: TGTGCCAGCAGCAAAGGATTTACGGTTGGCTACACCTTC. V and J are TRBV21-1 and TRBJ1-2. TRBV21-1 is recorded as a pseudogene. The CDR3 covers 13 residues.

V and J are TRBV6-2 or TRBV6-3 and TRBJ1-2; 7 nucleotides align to TRBD1. J was trimmed by 2 bases and V by 4 bases; bases with no gene match: 7. The CDR3 is 15 amino acids. The germline V gene encodes CDR1 MNHEY and CDR2 SVGEGT. The CDR3 sequence is CASSSPDRINYGYTF. The CDR3 DNA is TGTGCCAGCAGTTCCCCGGACAGGATCAACTATGGCTACACCTTC.

The rearrangement joins TRBV7-2 to TRBJ2-7; 10 nucleotides align to TRBD2. This CDR3 spans 16 amino acids. Germline V lookup: CDR1 SGHTA, CDR2 FQGNSA. J was trimmed by 3 bases and V by 1 base; bases with no gene match: 6. The CDR3: CASSLGLAGEGYEQYF. CDR3 sequence (DNA): TGTGCCAGCAGCTTAGGACTAGCGGGCGAAGGCTACGAGCAGTACTTC.

This clone was observed a handful of times. This sequence joins TRBV19 and TRBJ1-5, with a weak D call TRBD1 (6 bases). V was cut by 6 bases and J by 7 bases, with 13 bases left in between. The CDR3 length is 13 residues. The germline V gene has CDR1 LNHDA and CDR2 SQIVND (reference sequence). CDR3 amino acids: CASRDRTGQPQHF. The CDR3 nucleotides are TGTGCCAGTAGGGACAGAACCGGGCAGCCCCAGCATTTT.

This clone showed up just once. This chain connects TRBV11-3 to TRBJ2-5, with unresolved D. Trimming removed 1 base at V and 4 bases at J, with 10 bases between. Germline CDR1 reads SGHNT; CDR2 reads YENEEA. CDR3 length: 14 residues. The CDR3: CASSLASGSETQYF. Written as DNA, the CDR3 is TGTGCCAGCAGCTTAGCTTCCGGGTCAGAGACCCAGTACTTC.

The V call is TRBV12-3 or TRBV12-4, the J call TRBJ1-1, with 8 bases aligning to TRBD1. Trimming cost V 8 bases and J 4 bases; bases outside gene matches: 6. This CDR3 spans 13 amino acids. DNA for the CDR3: TGTGCCAGCGCGACAGGGGTTGCCACTGAAGCTTTCTTT. The encoded protein is CASATGVATEAFF.

The sample holds a few counts of this clone. The chain carries TRBV9 and TRBJ2-5; 8 bases match TRBD2. The CDR3 length is 14 residues. The germline V gene encodes CDR1 SGDLS and CDR2 YYNGEE. The junction had 8 bases not matched to a gene; V was cut back by 6 bases and J by 4 bases. The CDR3 reads CASTKRGWSETQYF. Here the CDR3 DNA reads TGTGCCAGCACTAAGCGGGGGTGGTCAGAGACCCAGTACTTC.